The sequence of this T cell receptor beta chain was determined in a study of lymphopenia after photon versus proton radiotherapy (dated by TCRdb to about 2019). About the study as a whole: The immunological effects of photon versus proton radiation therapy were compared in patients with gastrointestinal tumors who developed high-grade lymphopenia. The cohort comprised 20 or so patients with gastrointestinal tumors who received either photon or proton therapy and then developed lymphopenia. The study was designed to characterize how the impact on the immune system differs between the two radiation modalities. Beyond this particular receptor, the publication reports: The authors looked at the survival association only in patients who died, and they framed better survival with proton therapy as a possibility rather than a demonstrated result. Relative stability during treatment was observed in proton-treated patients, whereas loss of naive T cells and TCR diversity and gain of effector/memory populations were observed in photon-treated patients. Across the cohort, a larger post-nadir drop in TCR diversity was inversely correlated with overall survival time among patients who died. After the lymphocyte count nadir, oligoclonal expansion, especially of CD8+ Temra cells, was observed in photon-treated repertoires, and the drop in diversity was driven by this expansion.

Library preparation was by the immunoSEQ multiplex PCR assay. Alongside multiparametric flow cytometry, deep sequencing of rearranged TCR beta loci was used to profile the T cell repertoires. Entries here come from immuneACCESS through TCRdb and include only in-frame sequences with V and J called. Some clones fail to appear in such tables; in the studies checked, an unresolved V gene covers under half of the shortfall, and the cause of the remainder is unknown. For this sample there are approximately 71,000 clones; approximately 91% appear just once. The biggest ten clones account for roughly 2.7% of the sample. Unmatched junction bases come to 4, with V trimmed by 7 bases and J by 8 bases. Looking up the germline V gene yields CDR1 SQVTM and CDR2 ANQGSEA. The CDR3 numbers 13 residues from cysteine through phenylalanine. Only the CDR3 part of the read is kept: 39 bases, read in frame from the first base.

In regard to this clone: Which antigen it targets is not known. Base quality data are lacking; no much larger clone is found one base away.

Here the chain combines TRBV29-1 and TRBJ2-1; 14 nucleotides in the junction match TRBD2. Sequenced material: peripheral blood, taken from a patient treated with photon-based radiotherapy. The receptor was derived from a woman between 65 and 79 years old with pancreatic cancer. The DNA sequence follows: TGCAGCGCTATGGGACTAGCGGGAGATGAGCAGTTCTTC. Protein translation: CSAMGLAGDEQFF.